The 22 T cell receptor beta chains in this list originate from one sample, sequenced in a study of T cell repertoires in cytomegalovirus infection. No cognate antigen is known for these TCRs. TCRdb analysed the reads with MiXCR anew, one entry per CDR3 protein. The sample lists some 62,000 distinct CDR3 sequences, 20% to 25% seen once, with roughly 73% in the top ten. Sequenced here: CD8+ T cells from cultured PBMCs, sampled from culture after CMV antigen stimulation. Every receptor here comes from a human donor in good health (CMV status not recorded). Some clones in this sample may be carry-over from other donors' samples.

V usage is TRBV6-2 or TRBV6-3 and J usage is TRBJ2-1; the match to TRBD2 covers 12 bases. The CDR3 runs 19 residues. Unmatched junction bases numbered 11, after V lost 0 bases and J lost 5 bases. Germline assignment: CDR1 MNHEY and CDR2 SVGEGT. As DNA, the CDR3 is TGTGCCAGCAGTTACTCGGGACTAGCGGGTCCAATCCGAAACAATGAGCAGTTCTTC. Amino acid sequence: CASSYSGLAGPIRNNEQFF.

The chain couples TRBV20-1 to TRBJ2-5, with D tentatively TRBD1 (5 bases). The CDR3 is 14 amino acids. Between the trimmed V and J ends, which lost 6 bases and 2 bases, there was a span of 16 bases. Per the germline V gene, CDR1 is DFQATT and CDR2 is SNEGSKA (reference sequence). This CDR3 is CSAQGDASQETQYF. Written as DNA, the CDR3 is TGCAGTGCCCAGGGTGACGCGTCTCAAGAGACCCAGTACTTC.

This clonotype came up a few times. The chain's CDR3 is CASSYPAGRGFHNQPQHF. CDR3 coding DNA: TGTGCCAGCAGTTACCCGGCAGGGCGAGGTTTTCACAATCAGCCCCAGCATTTT. The genes are TRBV6-2 or TRBV6-3 and TRBJ1-5, with D possibly TRBD1 on 5 matching bases. Per the germline V gene, CDR1 is MNHEY and CDR2 is SVGEGT. This CDR3 comprises 18 residues. The ends were cut back, 2 bases at V and 3 bases at J, with 20 bases in the middle.

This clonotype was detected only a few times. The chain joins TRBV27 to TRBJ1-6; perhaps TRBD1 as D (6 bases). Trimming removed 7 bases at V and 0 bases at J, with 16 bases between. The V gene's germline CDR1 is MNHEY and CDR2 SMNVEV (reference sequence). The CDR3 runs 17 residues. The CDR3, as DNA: TGTGCCAGCACGAGCCCCGGACAGAGCTCCTATAATTCACCCCTCCACTTT. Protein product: CASTSPGQSSYNSPLHF.

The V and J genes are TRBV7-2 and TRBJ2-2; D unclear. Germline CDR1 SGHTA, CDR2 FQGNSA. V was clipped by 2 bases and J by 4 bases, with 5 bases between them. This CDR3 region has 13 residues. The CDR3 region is CASSLYSTGELFF. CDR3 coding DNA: TGTGCCAGCAGCTTATACTCCACCGGGGAGCTGTTTTTT. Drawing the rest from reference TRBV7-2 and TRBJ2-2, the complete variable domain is GAGVSQSPSNKVTEKGKDVELRCDPISGHTALYWYRQSLGQGLEFLIYFQGNSAPDKSGLPSDRFSAERTGGSVSTLTIQRTQQEDSAVYLCASSLYSTGELFFGEGSRLTVL.

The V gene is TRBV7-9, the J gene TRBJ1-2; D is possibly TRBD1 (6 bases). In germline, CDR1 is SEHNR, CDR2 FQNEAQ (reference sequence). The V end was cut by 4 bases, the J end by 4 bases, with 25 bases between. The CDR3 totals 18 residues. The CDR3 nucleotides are TGTGCCAGCAGCTCTCGTGGGGGGGCCAGCGTTGTTGCCTATGGCTACACCTTC. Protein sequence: CASSSRGGASVVAYGYTF.

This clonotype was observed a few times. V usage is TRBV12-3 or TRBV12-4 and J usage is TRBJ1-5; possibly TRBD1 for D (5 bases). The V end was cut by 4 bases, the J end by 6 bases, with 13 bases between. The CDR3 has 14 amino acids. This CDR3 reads CASSSSDSGQPQHF. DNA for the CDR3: TGTGCCAGCAGTTCCAGCGACAGCGGTCAGCCCCAGCATTTT.

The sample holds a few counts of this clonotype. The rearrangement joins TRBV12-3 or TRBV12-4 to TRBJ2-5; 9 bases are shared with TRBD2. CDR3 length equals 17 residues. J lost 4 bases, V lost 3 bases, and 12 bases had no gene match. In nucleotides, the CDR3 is TGTGCCAGCAGTTTTGATAGCGGGGGCATGCTGGGAGAGACCCAGTACTTC. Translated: CASSFDSGGMLGETQYF.

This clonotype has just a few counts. CDR3 protein: CASSLAQNTGELFF. In DNA form, the CDR3 reads TGTGCCAGCTCCCTAGCTCAGAACACCGGGGAGCTGTTTTTT. The V and J genes are TRBV27 and TRBJ2-2; possible D gene TRBD2, 5 bases. CDR1 and CDR2 from the germline V gene are MNHEY and SMNVEV (reference sequence). V was pared by 8 bases and J by 1 base, with 11 bases between. The CDR3 is 14 amino acids.

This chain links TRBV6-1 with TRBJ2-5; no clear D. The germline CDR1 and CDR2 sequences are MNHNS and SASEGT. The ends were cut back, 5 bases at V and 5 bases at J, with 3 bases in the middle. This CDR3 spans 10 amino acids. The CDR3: CASSYETQYF. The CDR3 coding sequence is TGTGCCAGCAGTTATGAGACCCAGTACTTC.

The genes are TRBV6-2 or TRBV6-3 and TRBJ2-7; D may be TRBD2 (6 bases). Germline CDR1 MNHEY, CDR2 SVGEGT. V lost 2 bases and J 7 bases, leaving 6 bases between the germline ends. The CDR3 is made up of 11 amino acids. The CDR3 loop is CASSYAGEQYF. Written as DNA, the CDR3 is TGTGCCAGCAGTTACGCGGGGGAGCAGTACTTC.

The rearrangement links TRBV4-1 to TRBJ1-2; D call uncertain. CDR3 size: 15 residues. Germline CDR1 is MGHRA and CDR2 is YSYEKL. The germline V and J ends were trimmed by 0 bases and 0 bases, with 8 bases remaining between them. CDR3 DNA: TGCGCCAGCAGCCAAGACGCGGGCTCTAACTATGGCTACACCTTC. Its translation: CASSQDAGSNYGYTF.

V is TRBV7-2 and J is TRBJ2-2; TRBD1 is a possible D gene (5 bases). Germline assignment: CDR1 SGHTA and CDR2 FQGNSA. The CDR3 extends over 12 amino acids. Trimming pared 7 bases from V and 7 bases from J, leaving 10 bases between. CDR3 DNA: TGTGCCAGCAAGGGGCCGGGCGGGGAGCTGTTTTTT. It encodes CASKGPGGELFF.

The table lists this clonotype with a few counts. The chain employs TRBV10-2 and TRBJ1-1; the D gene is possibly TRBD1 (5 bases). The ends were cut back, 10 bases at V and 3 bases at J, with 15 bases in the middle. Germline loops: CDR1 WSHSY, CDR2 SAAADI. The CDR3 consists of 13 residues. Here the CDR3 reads CATKGTGYTEAFF. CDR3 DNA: TGCGCCACCAAGGGAACAGGCTACACTGAAGCTTTCTTT.

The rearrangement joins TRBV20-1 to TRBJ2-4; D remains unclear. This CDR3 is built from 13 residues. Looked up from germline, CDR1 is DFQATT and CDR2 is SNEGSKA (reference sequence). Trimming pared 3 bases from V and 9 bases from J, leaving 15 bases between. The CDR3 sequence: CSASQLGRTIQYF. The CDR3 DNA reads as TGCAGTGCTAGTCAGCTGGGCAGAACCATTCAGTACTTC.

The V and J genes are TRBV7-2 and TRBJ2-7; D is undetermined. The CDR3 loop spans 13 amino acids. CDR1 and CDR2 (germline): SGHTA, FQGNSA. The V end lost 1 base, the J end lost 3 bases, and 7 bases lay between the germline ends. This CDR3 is CASSLGNSYEQYF. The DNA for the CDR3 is TGTGCCAGCAGCTTAGGCAACAGCTACGAGCAGTACTTC.

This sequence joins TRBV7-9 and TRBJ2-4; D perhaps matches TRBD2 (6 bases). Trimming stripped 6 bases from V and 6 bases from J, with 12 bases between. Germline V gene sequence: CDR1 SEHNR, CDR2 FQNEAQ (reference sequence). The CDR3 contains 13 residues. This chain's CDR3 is CASRTGGANIQYF. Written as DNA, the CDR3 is TGTGCCAGCAGGACTGGAGGGGCAAACATTCAGTACTTC.

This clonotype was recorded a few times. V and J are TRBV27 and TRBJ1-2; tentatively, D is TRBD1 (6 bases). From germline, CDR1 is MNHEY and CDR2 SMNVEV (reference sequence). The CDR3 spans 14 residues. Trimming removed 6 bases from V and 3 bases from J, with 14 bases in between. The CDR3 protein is CASRSPGAYYGYTF. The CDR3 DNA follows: TGTGCCAGCAGGTCCCCGGGGGCCTACTATGGCTACACCTTC.

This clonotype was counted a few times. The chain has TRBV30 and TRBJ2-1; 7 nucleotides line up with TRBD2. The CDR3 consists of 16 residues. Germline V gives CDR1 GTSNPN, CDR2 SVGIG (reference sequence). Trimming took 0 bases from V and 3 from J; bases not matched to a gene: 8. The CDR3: CAWSVEGLADYNEQFF. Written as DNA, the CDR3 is TGTGCCTGGAGTGTAGAGGGGCTAGCGGACTACAATGAGCAGTTCTTC.

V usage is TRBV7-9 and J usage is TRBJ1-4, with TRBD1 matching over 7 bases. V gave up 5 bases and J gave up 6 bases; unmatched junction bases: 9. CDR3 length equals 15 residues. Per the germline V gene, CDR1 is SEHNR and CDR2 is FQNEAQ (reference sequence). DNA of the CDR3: TGTGCCAGCAGCCTCAGGAGACAGGGTGATGAAAAACTGTTTTTT. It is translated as CASSLRRQGDEKLFF.

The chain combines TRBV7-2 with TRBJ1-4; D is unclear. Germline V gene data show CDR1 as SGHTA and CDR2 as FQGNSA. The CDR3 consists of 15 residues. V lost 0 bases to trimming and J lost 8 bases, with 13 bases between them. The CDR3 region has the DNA TGTGCCAGCAGCTTAGCAGGTAGAAAGAGAGAAAAACTGTTTTTT. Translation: CASSLAGRKREKLFF. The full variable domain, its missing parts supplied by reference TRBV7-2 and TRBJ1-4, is GAGVSQSPSNKVTEKGKDVELRCDPISGHTALYWYRQSLGQGLEFLIYFQGNSAPDKSGLPSDRFSAERTGGSVSTLTIQRTQQEDSAVYLCASSLAGRKREKLFFGSGTQLSVL.

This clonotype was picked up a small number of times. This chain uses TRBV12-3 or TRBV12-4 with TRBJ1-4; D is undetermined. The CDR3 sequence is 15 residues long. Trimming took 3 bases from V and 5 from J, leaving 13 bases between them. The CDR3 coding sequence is TGTGCCAGCAGTTTCTCCCGGATCCCGAATGAAAAACTGTTTTTT. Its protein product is CASSFSRIPNEKLFF.